This T cell receptor (beta chain) was documented in a study of T cell responses to AZD1222 COVID-19 vaccine. Trimming stripped 2 bases from V and 7 bases from J, with 13 bases between. This CDR3 is 15 amino acids long. Germline V gives CDR1 SGHDT, CDR2 YYEEEE. Notes on the study in general: At baseline, seropositivity was found in only six or seven AZD1222 recipients.

Clones were read by immunoSEQ multiplex PCR, and TCRdb kept only the in-frame ones, dropping some. The table has tens of thousands of clones, approximately 83% seen once. Notes on this clone: Antigen unknown.

The sequencing here drew on peripheral blood, taken on day 0 of AZD1222 vaccination. This chain links TRBV5-6 with TRBJ1-6; no firm D call. The clonotype originates from an adult in good health. The CDR3, as DNA: TGTGCCAGCAGCTTTGTGGATAAGAGGAATTCACCCCTCCACTTT. Protein product: CASSFVDKRNSPLHF.